The 23 T cell receptor beta chains below were found in one sample sequenced in a study of cytomegalovirus exposure and HLA in healthy donors. TCRdb's table, derived via immunoSEQ multiplex PCR, lists solely in-frame clones and lacks some. This table has 130,000 or so clones, 70% to 90% appearing once. Sequencing input: PBMCs. The receptors shown here come from a woman aged 25 to 39 in good health and CMV-seropositive.

This clone was observed a few times. The chain carries TRBV6-5 and TRBJ1-2; a weak D match, TRBD1 (5 bases). Germline-derived CDR1 and CDR2 are MNHEY and SVGAGI. The CDR3 consists of 13 residues. V was clipped by 5 bases and J by 4 bases, with 11 bases between them. The chain's CDR3 is CASSPDSLYGYTF. The CDR3 region has the DNA TGTGCCAGCAGTCCTGACAGCCTCTATGGCTACACCTTC.

The rearrangement links TRBV2 to TRBJ2-2, with TRBD2 matching over 9 bases. The germline V gene has CDR1 SNHLY and CDR2 FYNNEI. The V and J ends lost 6 bases and 6 bases, in that order; junction bases with no gene match: 8. The CDR3 totals 15 residues. CDR3 sequence reads: CASSRGREGAGELFF. In DNA, the CDR3 is TGTGCCAGCAGCCGTGGGCGGGAGGGGGCCGGGGAGCTGTTTTTT.

This chain connects TRBV7-2 to TRBJ2-5, with TRBD1 matching 12 bases. The CDR3 is made up of 14 amino acids. Losses at the gene ends were 4 bases for V and 5 bases for J; bases not matched to a gene: 2. The germline V gene encodes CDR1 SGHTA and CDR2 FQGNSA. CDR3 in DNA: TGTGCCAGCAGCTGGGACAGGGGGCCTGAGACCCAGTACTTC. This encodes CASSWDRGPETQYF.

J is TRBJ2-7 and V is TRBV2, with 9 bases lining up with TRBD1. The V gene end was trimmed by 8 bases and the J gene end by 4 bases; junction bases not matched to a gene: 9. Germline loops: CDR1 SNHLY, CDR2 FYNNEI. This CDR3 is 14 amino acids long. The CDR3 sequence is CASSTQTGGYEQYF. In nucleotides, the CDR3 is TGTGCCAGCTCTACCCAGACAGGGGGGTACGAGCAGTACTTC.

This clone has more than one count but fewer than ten. The rearrangement uses TRBV27 and TRBJ2-7; D might be TRBD2 (6 bases). Germline-derived CDR1 and CDR2 are MNHEY and SMNVEV (reference sequence). The CDR3 runs 12 residues. The V gene lost 8 bases and the J gene lost 2 bases, with 10 bases spanning the gap. CDR3 DNA: TGTGCCAGCGGGACTCTGGCCTACGAGCAGTACTTC. It encodes CASGTLAYEQYF.

This rearrangement joins TRBV6-6 to TRBJ2-1; the D gene is possibly TRBD2 (6 bases). This CDR3 is built from 15 residues. The V gene lost 7 bases and the J gene lost 0 bases, with 13 bases spanning the gap. The germline gives CDR1 MNHNY, CDR2 SVGAGI (reference sequence). CDR3 loop: CASKGTESSYNEQFF. In DNA form, the CDR3 reads TGTGCCAGCAAAGGGACTGAAAGCTCCTACAATGAGCAGTTCTTC.

This clone was seen once. This may be a read error, as it is one base from a much larger clone. The chain uses TRBV5-5 and TRBJ1-1; D gene unclear. The CDR3 covers 13 residues. With 1 base removed from V and 0 bases from J, the gap between germline ends came to 4 bases. CDR1 and CDR2 (germline): SGHKS, YYEKEE (reference sequence). CDR3 in amino acids: CASSLTVNTEAFF. DNA for the CDR3: TGTGCCAGCAGCTTGACAGTGAACACTGAAGCTTTCTTT.

The rearrangement uses TRBV5-1 and TRBJ2-7; 11 bases are a match to TRBD2. V lost 1 base to trimming and J lost 5 bases; unmatched junction nucleotides: 5. The V gene's germline CDR1 is SGHRS and CDR2 YFSETQ. This CDR3 contains 15 residues. Here the CDR3 reads CASSLWTSGPHEQYF. The CDR3 DNA reads TGCGCCAGCAGCTTGTGGACTAGCGGGCCCCACGAGCAGTACTTC.

The CDR3 bases are TGTGCCAGCAGCCCATATTCCGGACAGGGCTCCTACAATGAGCAGTTCTTC. It specifies CASSPYSGQGSYNEQFF. The chain recombines TRBV4-2 with TRBJ2-1, with 8 bases aligning to TRBD1. The CDR3 totals 17 residues. V gave up 4 bases and J gave up 0 bases; unmatched junction bases: 8. From germline, CDR1 is LGHNA and CDR2 YNFKEQ.

The CDR3 sequence: CSVESRVGSTEAFF. The CDR3 nucleotides read TGCAGCGTTGAGAGCAGGGTCGGGAGCACTGAAGCTTTCTTT. This chain joins TRBV29-1 and TRBJ1-1, with a weak D call TRBD1 (5 bases). The ends were cut back, 3 bases at V and 4 bases at J, with 15 bases in the middle. This CDR3 contains 14 residues. Germline loops: CDR1 SQVTM, CDR2 ANQGSEA.

The chain has TRBV2 and TRBJ2-7; 11 positions agree with TRBD1. Germline V CDR1 and CDR2: SNHLY, FYNNEI. This CDR3 contains 15 residues. V was clipped by 8 bases and J by 0 bases; unmatched bases: 6. CDR3 amino acids: CASADGQGASYEQYF. CDR3 nucleotide sequence: TGTGCCAGCGCAGACGGACAGGGGGCCTCCTACGAGCAGTACTTC.

The chain joins TRBV5-4 to TRBJ2-3; D possibly corresponds to TRBD2 (6 bases). The germline gives CDR1 SGHNT, CDR2 YYREEE (reference sequence). The V end lost 4 bases, the J end lost 4 bases, and 13 bases lay between the germline ends. The CDR3 totals 14 residues. The DNA of the CDR3 is TGTGCCAGCAGCGGGGGACTCAGGGCAGATACGCAGTATTTT. Translating it yields CASSGGLRADTQYF.

In its sample, this clone was seen a few times. The V call is TRBV6-5, the J call TRBJ2-7, with D possibly matching TRBD1 (6 bases). This CDR3 spans 14 amino acids. Germline CDR1 and CDR2: MNHEY and SVGAGI. Trimming left V 6 bases short and J 2 bases short, with 14 bases between. For the CDR3, the DNA is TGTGCCAGCAGATGGACAGAGGGGCCCTACGAGCAGTACTTC. Protein: CASRWTEGPYEQYF.

The V call is TRBV6-5, the J call TRBJ2-1, with D possibly being TRBD1 (6 bases). The CDR3 spans 13 residues. CDR1 and CDR2 from the germline V gene are MNHEY and SVGAGI. V was trimmed by 5 bases and J by 8 bases, leaving 13 bases between them. CDR3 region: CASSPTGIDEQFF. The DNA of the CDR3 is TGTGCCAGCAGTCCAACAGGGATCGATGAGCAGTTCTTC.

This chain joins TRBV9 and TRBJ2-5, with D uncertain. The V gene lost 0 bases and the J gene lost 4 bases, with 7 bases spanning the gap. There are 13 residues in the CDR3. CDR1 is SGDLS, CDR2 YYNGEE, per germline. The CDR3 nucleotides are TGTGCCAGCAGCGTAGTCTCGGGAGAGACCCAGTACTTC. Translation: CASSVVSGETQYF.

This chain links TRBV15 with TRBJ1-2; maybe TRBD1 (5 bases). Germline CDR1 and CDR2: LNHNV and YYDKDF (reference sequence). Trimming removed 1 base from V and 4 bases from J, with 7 bases in between. The CDR3 totals 13 residues. CDR3 sequence reads: CATSRGQSYGYTF. In nucleotides, the CDR3 is TGTGCCACCAGCAGAGGACAGAGCTATGGCTACACCTTC.

As concerns this clone: The sample contains more than one DNA sequence encoding this CDR3. The chain carries TRBV27 and TRBJ1-5; perhaps TRBD1 as D (6 bases). Germline-derived CDR1 and CDR2 are MNHEY and SMNVEV (reference sequence). The CDR3 totals 14 residues. V gave up 6 bases and J gave up 6 bases, with 15 bases separating them. CDR3 coding DNA: TGTGCCAGCAGCCTACGGGGGGGCAGTCAGCCCCAGCATTTT. It translates to CASSLRGGSQPQHF.

The chain joins TRBV7-2 to TRBJ2-7, with 7 bases fitting TRBD2. The CDR3 has 15 residues. Germline V lookup: CDR1 SGHTA, CDR2 FQGNSA. The V gene end was trimmed by 1 base and the J gene end by 2 bases; junction bases not matched to a gene: 5. CDR3 nucleotides: TGTGCCAGCAGCTTAGGCGGGAGCGGGGCCTACGAGCAGTACTTC. Protein sequence: CASSLGGSGAYEQYF.

This chain uses TRBV5-1 with TRBJ1-6; the D gene is possibly TRBD1 (6 bases). Per germline, CDR1 SGHRS and CDR2 YFSETQ. Trimming pared 5 bases from V and 7 bases from J, leaving 13 bases between. The CDR3 spans 14 residues. The CDR3 sequence is CASSLDRMNSPLHF. In DNA form, the CDR3 reads TGCGCCAGCAGTTTAGACAGGATGAATTCACCCCTCCACTTT.

The chain links TRBV7-2 to TRBJ2-7; 10 bases agree with TRBD1. The junction had 2 bases not matched to a gene; V was cut back by 4 bases and J by 2 bases. The germline gives CDR1 SGHTA, CDR2 FQGNSA. CDR3 length: 14 residues. The CDR3 DNA is TGTGCCAGCAGCTCGGACAGGGGGGCCTACGAGCAGTACTTC. It translates to CASSSDRGAYEQYF.

A single count supports this clone. This chain connects TRBV28 to TRBJ2-7; TRBD2 matches 8 bases. This CDR3 comprises 13 residues. Germline V gene sequence: CDR1 MDHEN, CDR2 SYDVKM. The J segment lost 4 bases and the V segment lost 6 bases, leaving 5 bases of the junction unmatched. As DNA, the CDR3 is TGTGCCAGCAGCAGCGGGGGATGGTACGAGCAGTACTTC. This encodes CASSSGGWYEQYF.

CDR3 sequence reads: CASSLAAADTQYF. CDR3 nucleotide sequence: TGTGCCAGCAGCTTAGCGGCGGCAGATACGCAGTATTTT. The chain is built from TRBV7-9 and TRBJ2-3, with no clear D. Trimming cost V 0 bases and J 4 bases, with 5 bases left between them. The CDR3 consists of 13 residues. From germline, CDR1 is SEHNR and CDR2 FQNEAQ (reference sequence). The whole variable domain, filled in from reference TRBV7-9 and TRBJ2-3, reads DTGVSQNPRHKITKRGQNVTFRCDPISEHNRLYWYRQTLGQGPEFLTYFQNEAQLEKSRLLSDRFSAERPKGSFSTLEIQRTEQGDSAMYLCASSLAAADTQYFGPGTRLTVL.

With respect to this clone: The junction does not match germline at one end; this may be a read error. The chain couples TRBV7-7 to TRBJ1-6; the D gene is possibly TRBD1 (5 bases). The germline gives CDR1 SSHAT, CDR2 FNYEAQ (reference sequence). The CDR3 contains 15 residues. The CDR3 DNA is TGTGCTAGCAGCTTAGGGAGGGGCGTGGGTTCACCCCTCCACTTT. It yields the protein CASSLGRGVGSPLHF.